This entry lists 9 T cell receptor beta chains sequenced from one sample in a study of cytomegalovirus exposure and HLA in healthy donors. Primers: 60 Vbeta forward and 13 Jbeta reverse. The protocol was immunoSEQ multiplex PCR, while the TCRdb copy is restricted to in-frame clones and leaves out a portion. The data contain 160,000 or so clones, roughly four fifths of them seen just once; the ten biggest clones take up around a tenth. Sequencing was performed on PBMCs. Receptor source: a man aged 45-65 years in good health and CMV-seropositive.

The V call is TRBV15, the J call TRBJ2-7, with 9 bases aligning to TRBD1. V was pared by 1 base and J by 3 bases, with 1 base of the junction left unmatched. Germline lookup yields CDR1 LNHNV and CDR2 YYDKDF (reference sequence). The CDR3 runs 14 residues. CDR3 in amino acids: CATSRGTGVYEQYF. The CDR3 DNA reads TGTGCCACCAGCAGAGGGACAGGGGTCTACGAGCAGTACTTC.

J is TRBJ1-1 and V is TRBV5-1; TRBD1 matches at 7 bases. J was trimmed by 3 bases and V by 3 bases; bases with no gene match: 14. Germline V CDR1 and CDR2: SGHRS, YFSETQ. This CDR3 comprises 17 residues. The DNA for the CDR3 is TGCGCCAGCAGCTACCCGACTACGACAGGGATCGACACTGAAGCTTTCTTT. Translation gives CASSYPTTTGIDTEAFF.

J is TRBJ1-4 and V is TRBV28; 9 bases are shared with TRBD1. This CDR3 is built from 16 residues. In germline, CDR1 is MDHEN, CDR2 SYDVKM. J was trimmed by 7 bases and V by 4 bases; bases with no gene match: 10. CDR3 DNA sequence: TGTGCCAGCAGTTCCATCGACAGGGGGTTGGGTGAAAAACTGTTTTTT. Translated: CASSSIDRGLGEKLFF. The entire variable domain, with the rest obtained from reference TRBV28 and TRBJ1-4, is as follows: DVKVTQSSRYLVKRTGEKVFLECVQDMDHENMFWYRQDPGLGLRLIYFSYDVKMKEKGDIPEGYSVSREKKERFSLILESASTNQTSMYLCASSSIDRGLGEKLFFGSGTQLSVL.

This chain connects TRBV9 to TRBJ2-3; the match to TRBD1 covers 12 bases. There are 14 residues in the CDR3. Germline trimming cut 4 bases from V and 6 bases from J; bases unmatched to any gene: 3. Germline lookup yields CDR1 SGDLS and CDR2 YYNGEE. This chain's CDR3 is CASSFGTGGDTQYF. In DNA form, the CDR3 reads TGTGCCAGCAGCTTCGGGACAGGGGGCGATACGCAGTATTTT.

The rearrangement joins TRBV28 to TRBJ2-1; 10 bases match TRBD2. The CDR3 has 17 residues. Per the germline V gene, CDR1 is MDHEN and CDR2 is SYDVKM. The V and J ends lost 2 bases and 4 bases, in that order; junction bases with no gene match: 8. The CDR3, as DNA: TGTGCCAGCAGTTTAGCCCGGCTAGCGGGAGTGTACAATGAGCAGTTCTTC. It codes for CASSLARLAGVYNEQFF.

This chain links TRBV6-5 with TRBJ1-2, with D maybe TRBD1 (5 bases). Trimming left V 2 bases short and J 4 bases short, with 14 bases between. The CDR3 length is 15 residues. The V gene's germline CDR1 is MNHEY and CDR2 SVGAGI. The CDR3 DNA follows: TGTGCCAGCAGTTACGGGGGGGACCGGCTCTATGGCTACACCTTC. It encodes CASSYGGDRLYGYTF.

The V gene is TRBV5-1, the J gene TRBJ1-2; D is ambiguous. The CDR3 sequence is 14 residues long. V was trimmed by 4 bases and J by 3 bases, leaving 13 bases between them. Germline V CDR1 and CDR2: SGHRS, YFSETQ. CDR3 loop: CASSRESRYYGYTF. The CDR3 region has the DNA TGCGCCAGCAGCCGGGAGTCTAGGTACTATGGCTACACCTTC.

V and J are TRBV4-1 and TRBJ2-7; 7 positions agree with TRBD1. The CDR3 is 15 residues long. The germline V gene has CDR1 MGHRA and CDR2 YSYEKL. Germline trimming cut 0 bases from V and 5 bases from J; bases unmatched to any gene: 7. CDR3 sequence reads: CASSQEFGDRDEQYF. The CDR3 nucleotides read TGCGCCAGCAGCCAAGAATTTGGGGACAGAGACGAGCAGTACTTC.

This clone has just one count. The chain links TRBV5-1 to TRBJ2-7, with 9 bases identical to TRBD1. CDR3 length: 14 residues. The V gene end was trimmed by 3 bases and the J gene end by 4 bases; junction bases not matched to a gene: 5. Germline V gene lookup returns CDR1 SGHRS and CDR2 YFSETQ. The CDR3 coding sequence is TGCGCCAGCAGCTCCGGACAGGGGTGGTACGAGCAGTACTTC. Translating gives CASSSGQGWYEQYF.